What follows is one T cell receptor (beta chain) and its context. Its antigen is not identified. The PCR contained 60 Vbeta and 13 Jbeta primers. The method was immunoSEQ multiplex PCR; TCRdb's version includes in-frame clones alone and lacks a portion of them. Of 90,000 to 150,000 clones detected, around 81% appear once; the ten largest clones hold about 2%. The entry originates in a study of cytomegalovirus exposure and HLA in healthy donors. The study's findings and limits: Rare TCR sequences predominated, though certain public TCRs were found in many donors. It was taken for granted in presence/absence analyses that sequencing depth across donors was roughly uniform.

The J segment lost 3 bases and the V segment lost 6 bases, leaving 5 bases of the junction unmatched. This CDR3 is built from 13 residues. Germline CDR1 is SGHAT and CDR2 is FQNNGV. The chain combines TRBV11-2 with TRBJ2-7; 7 nucleotides align to TRBD2. Sequencing was done on a sample of PBMCs. This TCR derives from a woman between 35 and 50 years old in good health and CMV-seronegative. The CDR3 is CASRSSGSYEQYF. The CDR3 DNA follows: TGTGCCAGCAGATCTAGCGGAAGCTACGAGCAGTACTTC.